This T cell receptor beta chain stems from a study of T cell repertoires in urothelial bladder cancer. Study-level points and caveats: Urothelial carcinoma specimens: median roughly 5,000 T cells versus 25,872 in benign. Median infiltrating lymphocyte percentage was around 2% in carcinoma specimens. In carcinoma specimens, a single clone made up to about 17% of infiltrating lymphocytes.

CDR1 is SGHDN and CDR2 is FVKESK in the germline V gene. The CDR3 sequence is 15 residues long. The J segment lost 6 bases and the V segment lost 1 base, leaving 4 bases of the junction unmatched. Sequenced by immunoSEQ multiplex PCR; TCRdb stores in-frame clones only, minus some. The repertoire holds fewer than 15,000 clones, with 66% as singletons. Concerning this clone itself: The antigen is unknown.

The genes are TRBV14 and TRBJ1-2, with 11 bases that match TRBD1. Sequences were obtained from tumor-infiltrating cells from bladder cancer. The sequence was collected from a human donor with urothelial carcinoma. CDR3 sequence (DNA): TGTGCCAGCAGCCAAGCGGACAGGGGGCGAGATGGCTACACCTTC. It encodes CASSQADRGRDGYTF.